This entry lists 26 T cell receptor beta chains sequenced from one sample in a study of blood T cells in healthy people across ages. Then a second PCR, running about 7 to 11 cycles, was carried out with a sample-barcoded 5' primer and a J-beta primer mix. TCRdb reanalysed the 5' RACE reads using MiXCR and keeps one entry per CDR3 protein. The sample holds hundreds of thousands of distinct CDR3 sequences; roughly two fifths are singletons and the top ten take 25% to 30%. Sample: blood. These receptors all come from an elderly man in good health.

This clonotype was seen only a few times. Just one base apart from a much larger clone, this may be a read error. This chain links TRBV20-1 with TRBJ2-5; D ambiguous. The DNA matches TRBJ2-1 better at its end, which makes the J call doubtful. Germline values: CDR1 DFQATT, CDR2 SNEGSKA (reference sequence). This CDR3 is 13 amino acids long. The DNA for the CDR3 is TGCAGTGCTAGCCCTATCTCCCAAGAGACCCAGTTCTTC. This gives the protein CSASPISQETQFF.

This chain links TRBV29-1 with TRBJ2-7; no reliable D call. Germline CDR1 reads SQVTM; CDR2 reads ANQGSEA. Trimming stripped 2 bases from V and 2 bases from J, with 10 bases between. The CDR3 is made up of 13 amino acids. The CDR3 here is CSVELSVPYEQYF. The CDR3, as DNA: TGCAGCGTTGAACTCTCTGTCCCCTACGAGCAGTACTTC.

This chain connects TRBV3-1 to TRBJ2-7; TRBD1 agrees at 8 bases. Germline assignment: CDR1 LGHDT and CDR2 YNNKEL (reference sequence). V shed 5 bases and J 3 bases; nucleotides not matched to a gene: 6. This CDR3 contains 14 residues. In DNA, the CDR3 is TGTGCCAGCAGCTCCGCCGGGACAGGCTACGAGCAGTACTTC. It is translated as CASSSAGTGYEQYF.

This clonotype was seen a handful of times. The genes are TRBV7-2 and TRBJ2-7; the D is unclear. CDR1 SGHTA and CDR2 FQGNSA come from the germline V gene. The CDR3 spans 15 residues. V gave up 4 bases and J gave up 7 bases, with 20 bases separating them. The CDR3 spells CASSSTGPSFGEQYF. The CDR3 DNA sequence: TGTGCCAGCAGCTCCACCGGGCCGAGTTTCGGGGAGCAGTACTTC.

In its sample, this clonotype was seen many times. The DNA of the CDR3 is TGTGCCAGCAGCTCCCACCCCGGGACTAGCGGGAGGGCCATGACAGATACGCAGTATTTT. This codes for CASSSHPGTSGRAMTDTQYF. This chain links TRBV7-2 with TRBJ2-3, with 16 bases identical to TRBD2. CDR1 SGHTA and CDR2 FQGNSA come from the germline V gene. CDR3 length: 20 residues. The junction had 13 bases not matched to a gene; V was cut back by 4 bases and J by 3 bases.

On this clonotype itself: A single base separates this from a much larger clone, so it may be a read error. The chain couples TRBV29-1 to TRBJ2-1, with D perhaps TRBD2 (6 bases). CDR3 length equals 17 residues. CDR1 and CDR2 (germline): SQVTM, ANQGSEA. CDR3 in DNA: TGCACCTTAAATCTTAGATCCCCGAAGACTAGGGCCTACGAGCAGTTCTTC. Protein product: CTLNLRSPKTRAYEQFF.

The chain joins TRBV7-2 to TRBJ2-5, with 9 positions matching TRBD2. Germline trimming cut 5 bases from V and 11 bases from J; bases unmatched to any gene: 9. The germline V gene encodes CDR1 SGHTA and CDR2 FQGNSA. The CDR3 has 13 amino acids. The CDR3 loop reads CASSRAGGEEQYF. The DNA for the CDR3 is TGTGCCAGCAGCCGAGCGGGAGGTGAAGAGCAGTACTTC.

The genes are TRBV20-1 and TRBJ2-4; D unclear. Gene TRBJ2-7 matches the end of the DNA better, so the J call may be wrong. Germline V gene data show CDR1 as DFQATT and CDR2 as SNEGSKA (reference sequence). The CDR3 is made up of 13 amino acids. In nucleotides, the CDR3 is TGCAGTGCTGGTTCAGAGATCGCCTACGAGCAGTACTTC. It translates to CSAGSEIAYEQYF.

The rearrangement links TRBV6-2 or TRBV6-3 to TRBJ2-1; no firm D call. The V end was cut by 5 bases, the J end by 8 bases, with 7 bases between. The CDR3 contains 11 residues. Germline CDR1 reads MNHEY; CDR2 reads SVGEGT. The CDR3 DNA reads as TGTGCCAGCAGTGCGTGGGATGAGCAGTTCTTC. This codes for CASSAWDEQFF.

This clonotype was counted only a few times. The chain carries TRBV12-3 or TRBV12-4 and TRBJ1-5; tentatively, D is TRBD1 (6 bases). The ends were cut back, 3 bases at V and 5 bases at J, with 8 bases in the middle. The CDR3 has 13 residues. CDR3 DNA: TGTGCCAGCAGTTTCGGGGGGCATCAGCCCCAGCATTTT. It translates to CASSFGGHQPQHF.

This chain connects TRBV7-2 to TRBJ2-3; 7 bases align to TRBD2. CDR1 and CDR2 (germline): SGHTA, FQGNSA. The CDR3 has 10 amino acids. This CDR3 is CAAGPDTQYF. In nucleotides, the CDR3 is TGTGCAGCGGGGCCAGATACGCAGTATTTT.

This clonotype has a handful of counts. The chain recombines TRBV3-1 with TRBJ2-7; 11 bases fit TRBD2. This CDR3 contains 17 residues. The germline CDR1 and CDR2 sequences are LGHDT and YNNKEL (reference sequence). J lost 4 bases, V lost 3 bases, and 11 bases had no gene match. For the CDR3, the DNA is TGTGCCAGCAGCCAGACTTTAGCGGGGGGGCGTCCGTACGAGCAGTACTTC. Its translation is CASSQTLAGGRPYEQYF.

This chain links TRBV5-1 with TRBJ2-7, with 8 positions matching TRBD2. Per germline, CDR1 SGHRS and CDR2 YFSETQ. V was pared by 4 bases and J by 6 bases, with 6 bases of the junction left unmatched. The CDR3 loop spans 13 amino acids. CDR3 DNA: TGCGCCAGCAGCCCCGGGACTAGGGGCGAGCAGTACTTC. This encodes CASSPGTRGEQYF. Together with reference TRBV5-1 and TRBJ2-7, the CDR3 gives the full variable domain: KAGVTQTPRYLIKTRGQQVTLSCSPISGHRSVSWYQQTPGQGLQFLFEYFSETQRNKGNFPGRFSGRQFSNSRSEMNVSTLELGDSALYLCASSPGTRGEQYFGPGTRLTVT.

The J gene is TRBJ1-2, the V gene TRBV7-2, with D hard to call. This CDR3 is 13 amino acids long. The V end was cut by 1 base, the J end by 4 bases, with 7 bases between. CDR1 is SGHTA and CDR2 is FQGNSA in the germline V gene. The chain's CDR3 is CASSLEAVYGYTF. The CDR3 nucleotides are TGTGCCAGCAGCTTAGAAGCCGTCTATGGCTACACCTTC.

The CDR3, as DNA: TGTGCCAGCAGCGCTAGACACGGCTCGGCCTACGAGCAGTACTTC. This gives the protein CASSARHGSAYEQYF. This chain links TRBV9 with TRBJ2-7; no reliable D call. Germline CDR1 and CDR2: SGDLS and YYNGEE. The CDR3 has 15 residues. With 3 bases removed from V and 2 bases from J, the gap between germline ends came to 15 bases.

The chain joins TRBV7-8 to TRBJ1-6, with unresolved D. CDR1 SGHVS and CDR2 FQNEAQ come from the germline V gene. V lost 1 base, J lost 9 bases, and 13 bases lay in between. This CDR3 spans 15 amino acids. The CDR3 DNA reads TGTGCCAGCAGCTTAGACCGGGCAGAATCTTCACCCCTCCACTTT. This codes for CASSLDRAESSPLHF.

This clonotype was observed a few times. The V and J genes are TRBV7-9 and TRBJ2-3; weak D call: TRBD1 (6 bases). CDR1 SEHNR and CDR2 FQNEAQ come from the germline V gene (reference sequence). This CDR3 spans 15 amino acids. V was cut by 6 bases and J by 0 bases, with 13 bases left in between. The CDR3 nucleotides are TGTGCCAGCAGACATACACAGGGCAGCACAGATACGCAGTATTTT. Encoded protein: CASRHTQGSTDTQYF.

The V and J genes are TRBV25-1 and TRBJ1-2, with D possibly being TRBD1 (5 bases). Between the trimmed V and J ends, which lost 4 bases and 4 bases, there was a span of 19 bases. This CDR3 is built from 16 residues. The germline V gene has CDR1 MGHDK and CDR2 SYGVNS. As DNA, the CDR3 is TGTGCCAGCAGTGCAGAGGGGCGGGGAGTAGGCTATGGCTACACCTTC. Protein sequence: CASSAEGRGVGYGYTF.

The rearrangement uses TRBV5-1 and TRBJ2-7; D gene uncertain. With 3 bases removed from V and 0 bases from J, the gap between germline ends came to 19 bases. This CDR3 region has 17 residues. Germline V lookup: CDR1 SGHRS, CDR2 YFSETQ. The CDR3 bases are TGCGCCAGCAGCTCAGGACCCAAACGGGCTAGCTCCTACGAGCAGTACTTC. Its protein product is CASSSGPKRASSYEQYF.

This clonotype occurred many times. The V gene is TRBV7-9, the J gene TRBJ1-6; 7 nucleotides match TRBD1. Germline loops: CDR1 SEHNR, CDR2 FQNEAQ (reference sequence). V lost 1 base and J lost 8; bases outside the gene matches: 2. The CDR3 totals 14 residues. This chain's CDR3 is CASSLVRGDSPLHF. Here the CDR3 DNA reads TGTGCCAGCAGCTTAGTCAGGGGGGATTCACCCCTCCACTTT.

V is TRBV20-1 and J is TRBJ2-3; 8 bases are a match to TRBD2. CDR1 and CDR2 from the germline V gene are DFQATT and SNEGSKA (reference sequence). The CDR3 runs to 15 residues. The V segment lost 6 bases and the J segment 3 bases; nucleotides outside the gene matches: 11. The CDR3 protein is CSAKGERGKTDTQYF. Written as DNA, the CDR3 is TGCAGTGCCAAGGGGGAGCGGGGGAAAACAGATACGCAGTATTTT.

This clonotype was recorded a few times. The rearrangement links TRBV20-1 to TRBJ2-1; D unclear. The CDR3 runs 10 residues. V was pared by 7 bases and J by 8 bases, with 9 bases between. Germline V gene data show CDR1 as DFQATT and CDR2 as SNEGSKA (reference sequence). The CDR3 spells CSVEFDEQFF. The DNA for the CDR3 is TGCAGTGTAGAGTTCGATGAGCAGTTCTTC.

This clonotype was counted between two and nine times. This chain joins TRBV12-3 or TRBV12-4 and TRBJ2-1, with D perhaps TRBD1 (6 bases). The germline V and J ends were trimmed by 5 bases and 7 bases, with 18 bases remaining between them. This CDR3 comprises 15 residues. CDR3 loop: CASSPSGTTGNEQFF. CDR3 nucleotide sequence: TGTGCCAGCAGTCCGTCCGGGACAACCGGGAATGAGCAGTTCTTC.

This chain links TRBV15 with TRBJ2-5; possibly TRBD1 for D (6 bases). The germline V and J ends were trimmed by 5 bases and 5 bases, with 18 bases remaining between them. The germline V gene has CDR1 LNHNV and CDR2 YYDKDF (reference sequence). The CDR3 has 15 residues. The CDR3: CATSVNRVSTETQYF. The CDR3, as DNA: TGTGCCACCAGCGTCAACAGGGTATCAACGGAGACCCAGTACTTC. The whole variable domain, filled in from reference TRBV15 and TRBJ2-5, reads DAMVIQNPRYQVTQFGKPVTLSCSQTLNHNVMYWYQQKSSQAPKLLFHYYDKDFNNEADTPDNFQSRRPNTSFCFLDIRSPGLGDTAMYLCATSVNRVSTETQYFGPGTRLLVL.

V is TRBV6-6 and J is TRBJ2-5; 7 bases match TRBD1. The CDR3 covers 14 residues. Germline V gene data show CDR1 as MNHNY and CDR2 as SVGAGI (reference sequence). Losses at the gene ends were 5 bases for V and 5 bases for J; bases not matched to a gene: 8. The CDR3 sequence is CASSPEGAGETQYF. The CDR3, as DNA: TGTGCCAGCAGTCCAGAGGGGGCGGGCGAGACCCAGTACTTC.

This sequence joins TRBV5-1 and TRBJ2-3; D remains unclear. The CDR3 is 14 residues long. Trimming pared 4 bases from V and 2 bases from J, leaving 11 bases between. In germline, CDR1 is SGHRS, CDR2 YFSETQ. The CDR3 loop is CASSPRAPTDTQYF. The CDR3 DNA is TGCGCCAGCAGCCCACGGGCCCCCACAGATACGCAGTATTTT.